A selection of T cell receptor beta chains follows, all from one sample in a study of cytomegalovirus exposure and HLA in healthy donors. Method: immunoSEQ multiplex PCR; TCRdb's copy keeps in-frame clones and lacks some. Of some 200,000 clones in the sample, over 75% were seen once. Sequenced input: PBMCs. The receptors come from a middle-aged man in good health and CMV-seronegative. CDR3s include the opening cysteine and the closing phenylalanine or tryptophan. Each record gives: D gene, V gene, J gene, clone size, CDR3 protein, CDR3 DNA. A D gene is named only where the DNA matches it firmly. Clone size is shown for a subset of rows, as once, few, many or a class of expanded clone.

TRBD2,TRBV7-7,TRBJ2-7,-,CASSPQTSGSQVHEQYF,TGTGCTAGCAGCCCCCAGACTAGCGGTAGTCAAGTCCACGAGCAGTACTTC
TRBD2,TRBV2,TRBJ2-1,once,CASSVPSGANNEQFF,TGTGCCAGCAGTGTGCCGAGCGGGGCAAACAATGAGCAGTTCTTC
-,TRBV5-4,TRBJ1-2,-,CASSARGAGYTF,TGTGCCAGCAGCGCCCGGGGTGCCGGCTACACCTTC
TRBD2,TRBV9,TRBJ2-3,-,CASSVGGGSDTQYF,TGTGCCAGCAGCGTAGGGGGGGGGTCAGATACGCAGTATTTT
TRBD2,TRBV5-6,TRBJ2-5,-,CASRISGGEETQYF,TGTGCCAGCAGGATTAGCGGGGGGGAAGAGACCCAGTACTTC
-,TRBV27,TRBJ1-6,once,CASSFRDTFSSYNSPLHF,TGTGCCAGCAGTTTTCGGGACACCTTTAGCTCCTATAATTCACCCCTCCACTTT
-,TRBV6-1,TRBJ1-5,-,CASSGGQGGQPQHF,TGTGCCAGCAGTGGGGGGCAGGGTGGACAGCCCCAGCATTTT
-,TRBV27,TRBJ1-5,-,CASSLWAEGQPQHF,TGTGCCAGCAGTTTATGGGCAGAGGGTCAGCCCCAGCATTTT
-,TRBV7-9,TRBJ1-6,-,CASSLPGMGSPLHF,TGTGCCAGCAGCTTACCAGGGATGGGTTCACCCCTCCACTTT
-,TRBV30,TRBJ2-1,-,CAWSVRLSLNEQFF,TGTGCCTGGAGTGTACGACTTAGTCTCAATGAGCAGTTCTTC
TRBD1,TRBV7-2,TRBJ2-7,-,CASSPAPGQAYEQYF,TGTGCCAGCAGCCCAGCTCCAGGACAGGCCTACGAGCAGTACTTC